A single sample gave rise to the 5 T cell receptor beta chains below, sequenced in a study of T cell clones after liver transplantation. The repertoire was sequenced with immunoSEQ multiplex PCR; TCRdb's copy has only in-frame clones and lacks some. The sample holds about 72,000 clones, around nine tenths seen once. The specimen comprised CD4+ T cells from blood, sampled before liver transplant. These receptors were taken from a human donor who received a liver transplant.

The rearrangement uses TRBV28 and TRBJ1-5; 10 bases match TRBD1. Trimming at V came to 6 bases and at J to 4 bases, leaving 3 bases not matched to a gene. From germline, CDR1 is MDHEN and CDR2 SYDVKM. CDR3 length equals 14 residues. CDR3 DNA: TGTGCCAGCAGGACAGGGGGCGAGAATCAGCCCCAGCATTTT. It yields the protein CASRTGGENQPQHF.

The V gene is TRBV30, the J gene TRBJ1-4, with unresolved D. Trimming removed 2 bases at V and 3 bases at J, with 7 bases between. The CDR3 spans 13 residues. CDR1 GTSNPN and CDR2 SVGIG come from the germline V gene (reference sequence). The CDR3 is CAWSPPANEKLFF. In nucleotides, the CDR3 is TGTGCCTGGAGTCCCCCAGCTAATGAAAAACTGTTTTTT.

The chain links TRBV19 to TRBJ1-1; D gene unclear. CDR3 size: 14 residues. The germline V gene has CDR1 LNHDA and CDR2 SQIVND (reference sequence). V lost 8 bases, J lost 1 base, and 14 bases lay in between. DNA of the CDR3: TGTGCCAGTGGCGACGGTTACTGGAACACTGAAGCTTTCTTT. Translating it yields CASGDGYWNTEAFF.

The V gene is TRBV5-1, the J gene TRBJ1-1; 7 bases map to TRBD1. CDR1 is SGHRS, CDR2 YFSETQ, per germline. The junction had 2 bases not matched to a gene; V was cut back by 1 base and J by 2 bases. The CDR3 has 14 amino acids. The CDR3 spells CASSLTGVNTEAFF. CDR3 sequence (DNA): TGCGCCAGCAGCTTGACAGGGGTTAACACTGAAGCTTTCTTT.

The chain is built from TRBV19 and TRBJ2-1, with D possibly TRBD2 on 5 matching bases. Germline V lookup: CDR1 LNHDA, CDR2 SQIVND (reference sequence). With 6 bases removed from V and 7 bases from J, the gap between germline ends came to 19 bases. The CDR3 loop spans 15 amino acids. This CDR3 reads CASRGTGNRPNEQFF. The CDR3 DNA is TGTGCCAGTAGAGGAACCGGGAACAGACCAAATGAGCAGTTCTTC.